This T cell receptor beta chain derives from a study of human thymus T cells (dated by TCRdb to 2018 to 2021). Regarding the research as a whole: TCR alpha and beta repertoires from about 8 infant thymus samples and a few related peripheral blood samples were characterized in the study. Donor ages ranged from roughly 6 to 250 days, and the cohort comprised roughly 6 male and a couple of female infants.

Thymus tissue was obtained as surgical resects removed during corrective cardiac surgery. Donors were immunologically healthy infants undergoing open corrective cardiac surgery for congenital heart defects in Finland. Thymocytes were mechanically released from the tissue and were stored as pellets of roughly 9.5-30 million cells at -70 degrees C. Genomic DNA was extracted from frozen cell pellets with a QIAsymphony instrument. Overall study outcomes, separate from this receptor: According to the related research, thymic TCR repertoires were highly overlapping among unrelated individuals. Both the thymic and the peripheral blood repertoires appeared to show biased V and J gene segment usage. On average, thymus samples yielded around 850,000 unique TCRB clonotypes, whereas blood samples yielded about 80,000.

Regarding this clone: Its specific antigen is unknown. No base-level quality is on record; no much larger clone is a single base apart.

The immunoSEQ multiplex PCR assay was used to amplify the TCRB and TCRAD loci from a standardized amount of quality-controlled genomic DNA. The V(D)J region was spanned by amplicons of a length sufficient to cover the CDR3 and to identify V and J genes. Amplicon sequencing was performed on an Illumina platform through the commercial immunoSEQ service. Per the original workflow: Corrections for primer bias and sequencing errors followed previously described methods, while TCRAD and TCRB definitions were based on the IMGT database. Repertoires were analysed with immunoSEQ Analyzer 3.0 and VDJTools, covering basic statistics, V/J segment usage, diversity estimates, rarefaction and pairwise overlap. To estimate diversity, the Chao1, ChaoE, Efron-Thisted, Shannon and inverse Simpson indices were applied, and diversity was also estimated on datasets down-sampled to the smallest sample. Repertoire overlap used strict matching of CDR3 nucleotide sequence, V gene and J gene, with Jaccard-based multidimensional scaling clustering. TCRdb retrieved this table from immuneACCESS and kept in-frame rearrangements only. Not all clones are present; in checked studies, unresolved V genes account for under half, and no reason is known for the remainder. That table furnishes V, J and clone size, whereas the DNA furnished D and trimming. Across this sample there are tens of thousands of clones, with approximately 95% seen only once. The ten biggest clones cover around 0.03% of the sample.

The receptor was derived from a girl in the first two years of life with a congenital heart defect but otherwise immunologically healthy. The sample consisted of thymus tissue.

The bases read TGCGCCAGCAGCTCCGAGGGGACTGAAGCTTTCTTT. Its coded protein is CASSSEGTEAFF. The rearrangement combines TRBV5-1 with TRBJ1-1, and TRBD1 may be the D gene, going by 5 matching bases. CDR1 and CDR2 were assigned from the germline V gene as SGHRS and YFSETQ. V is shortened by 3 bases, J by 5 bases, and the region joining them spans 8 bases. The CDR3 runs 12 amino acids, cysteine and phenylalanine included. Just the 36-base CDR3 DNA is kept, in frame starting at base 1.